The TCR beta chain described here comes from a study of patients and donors after allogeneic stem cell transplantation. This clonotype has a count of ten or more. MiXCR was run by TCRdb on the RT-PCR reads, yielding one entry per CDR3 protein. The table shows about 230,000 distinct CDR3 sequences, with 14% occurring only once. Trimming cost V 1 base and J 4 bases; bases outside gene matches: 4. Germline CDR1 reads SGHNT; CDR2 reads YENEEA. The CDR3 covers 16 residues. The gene calls are TRBV11-3 and TRBJ2-1; 10 bases line up with TRBD2. The receptor's source is a human donor who was either an allogeneic HSCT recipient or a stem cell or donor lymphocyte infusion donor (not recorded which). It is not recorded whose cells these are; they may come from a transplant donor. Input material: blood, either unsorted or a sorted T cell fraction (not recorded which). The CDR3 DNA reads TGTGCCAGCAGCTTAGGGGGACTAGCGTTATACAATGAGCAGTTCTTC. Translated: CASSLGGLALYNEQFF.